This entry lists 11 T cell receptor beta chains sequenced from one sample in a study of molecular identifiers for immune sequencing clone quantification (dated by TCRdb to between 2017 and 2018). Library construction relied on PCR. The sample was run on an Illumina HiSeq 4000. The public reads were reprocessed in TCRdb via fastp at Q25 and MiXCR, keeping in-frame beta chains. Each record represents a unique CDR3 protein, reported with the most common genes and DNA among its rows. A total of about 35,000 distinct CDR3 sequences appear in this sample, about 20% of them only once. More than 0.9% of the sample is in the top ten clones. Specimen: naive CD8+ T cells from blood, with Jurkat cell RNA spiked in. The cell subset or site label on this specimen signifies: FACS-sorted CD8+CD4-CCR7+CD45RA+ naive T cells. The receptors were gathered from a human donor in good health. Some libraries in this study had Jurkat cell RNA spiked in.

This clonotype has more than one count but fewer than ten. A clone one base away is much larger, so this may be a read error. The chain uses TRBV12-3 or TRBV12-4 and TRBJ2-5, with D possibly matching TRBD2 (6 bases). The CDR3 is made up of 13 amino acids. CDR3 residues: CASSRDLQGTQYF. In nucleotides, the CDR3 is TGTGCCAGCAGTCGGGACTTGCAAGGGACCCAGTACTTC.

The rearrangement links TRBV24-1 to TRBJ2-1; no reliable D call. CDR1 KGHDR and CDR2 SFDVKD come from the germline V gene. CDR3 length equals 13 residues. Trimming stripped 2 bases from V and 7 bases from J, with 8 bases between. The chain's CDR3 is CATSDSLSNEQFF. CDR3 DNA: TGTGCCACCAGTGATTCACTATCAAATGAGCAGTTCTTC.

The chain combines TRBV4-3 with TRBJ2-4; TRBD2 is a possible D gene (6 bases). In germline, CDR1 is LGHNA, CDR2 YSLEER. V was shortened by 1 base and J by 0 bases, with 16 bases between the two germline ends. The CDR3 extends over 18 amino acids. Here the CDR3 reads CASSQGVGGWGAKNIQYF. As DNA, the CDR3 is TGCGCCAGCAGCCAAGGAGTTGGGGGGTGGGGAGCCAAAAACATTCAGTACTTC.

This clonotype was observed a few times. As DNA, the CDR3 is TGTGCCAGCAGCGTCGGGGCAGAAGCTTTCTTT. Translating gives CASSVGAEAFF. The V gene is TRBV27, the J gene TRBJ1-1; possibly TRBD1 for D (5 bases). CDR1 MNHEY and CDR2 SMNVEV come from the germline V gene (reference sequence). The ends were cut back, 6 bases at V and 8 bases at J, with 10 bases in the middle. CDR3 size: 11 residues.

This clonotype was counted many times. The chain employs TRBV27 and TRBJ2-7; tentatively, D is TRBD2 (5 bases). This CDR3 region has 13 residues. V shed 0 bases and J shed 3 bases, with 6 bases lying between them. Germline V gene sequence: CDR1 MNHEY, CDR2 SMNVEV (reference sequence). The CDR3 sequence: CASSLSGNYEQYF. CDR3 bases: TGTGCCAGCAGTTTATCCGGGAACTACGAGCAGTACTTC.

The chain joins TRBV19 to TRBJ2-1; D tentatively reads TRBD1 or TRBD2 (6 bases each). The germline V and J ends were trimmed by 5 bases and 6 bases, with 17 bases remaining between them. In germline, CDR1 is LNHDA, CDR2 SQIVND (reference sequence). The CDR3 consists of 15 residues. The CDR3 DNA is TGTGCCAGTAGTCCAGGGACACGGGGGTTCAATGAGCAGTTCTTC. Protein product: CASSPGTRGFNEQFF.

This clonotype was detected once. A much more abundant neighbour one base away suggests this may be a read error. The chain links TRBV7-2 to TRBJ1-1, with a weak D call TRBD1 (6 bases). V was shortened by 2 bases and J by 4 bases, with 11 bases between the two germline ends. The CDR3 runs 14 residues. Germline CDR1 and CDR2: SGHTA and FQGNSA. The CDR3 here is CASSLTQGITEAFF. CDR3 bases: TGTGCCAGCAGCTTAACACAGGGCATCACTGAAGCTTTCTTT.

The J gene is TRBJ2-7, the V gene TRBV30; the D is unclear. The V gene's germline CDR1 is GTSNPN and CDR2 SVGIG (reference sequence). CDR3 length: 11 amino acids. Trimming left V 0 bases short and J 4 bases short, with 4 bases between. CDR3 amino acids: CAWSVTYEQYF. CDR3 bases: TGTGCCTGGAGTGTCACGTACGAGCAGTACTTC.

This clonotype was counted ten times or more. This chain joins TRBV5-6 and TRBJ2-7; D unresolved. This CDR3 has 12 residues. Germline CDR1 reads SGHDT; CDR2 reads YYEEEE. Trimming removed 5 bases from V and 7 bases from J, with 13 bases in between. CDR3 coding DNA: TGTGCCAGCAGTTCAACCGGTCGGGAGCAGTACTTC. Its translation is CASSSTGREQYF.

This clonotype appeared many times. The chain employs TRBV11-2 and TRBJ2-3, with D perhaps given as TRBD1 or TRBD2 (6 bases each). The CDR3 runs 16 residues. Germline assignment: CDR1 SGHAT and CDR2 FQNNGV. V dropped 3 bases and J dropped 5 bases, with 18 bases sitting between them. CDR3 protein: CASSFNQGSAGDTQYF. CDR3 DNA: TGTGCCAGCAGCTTCAATCAGGGGTCAGCGGGAGATACGCAGTATTTT.

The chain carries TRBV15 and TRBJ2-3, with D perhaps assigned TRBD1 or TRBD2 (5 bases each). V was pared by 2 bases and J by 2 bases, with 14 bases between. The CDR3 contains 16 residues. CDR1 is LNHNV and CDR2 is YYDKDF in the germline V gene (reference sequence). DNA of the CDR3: TGTGCCACCAGCAGAAGGGACGGAGGTTACACAGATACGCAGTATTTT. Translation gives CATSRRDGGYTDTQYF.